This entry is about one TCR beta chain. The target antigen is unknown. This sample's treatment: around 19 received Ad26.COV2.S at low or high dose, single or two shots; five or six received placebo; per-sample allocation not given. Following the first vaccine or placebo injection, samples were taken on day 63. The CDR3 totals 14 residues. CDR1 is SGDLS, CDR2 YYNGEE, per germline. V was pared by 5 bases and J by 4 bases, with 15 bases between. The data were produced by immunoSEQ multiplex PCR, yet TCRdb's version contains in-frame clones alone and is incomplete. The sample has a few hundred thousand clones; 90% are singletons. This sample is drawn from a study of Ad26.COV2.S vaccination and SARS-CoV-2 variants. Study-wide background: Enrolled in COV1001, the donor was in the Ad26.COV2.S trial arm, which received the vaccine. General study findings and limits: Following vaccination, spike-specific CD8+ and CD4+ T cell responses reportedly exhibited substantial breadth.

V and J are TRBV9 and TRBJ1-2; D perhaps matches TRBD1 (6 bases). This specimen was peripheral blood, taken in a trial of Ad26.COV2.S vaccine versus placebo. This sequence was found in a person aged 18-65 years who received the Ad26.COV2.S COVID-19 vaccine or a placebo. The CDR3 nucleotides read TGTGCCAGCAGTCCAGGGGTTGACGGCTATGGCTACACCTTC. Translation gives CASSPGVDGYGYTF.